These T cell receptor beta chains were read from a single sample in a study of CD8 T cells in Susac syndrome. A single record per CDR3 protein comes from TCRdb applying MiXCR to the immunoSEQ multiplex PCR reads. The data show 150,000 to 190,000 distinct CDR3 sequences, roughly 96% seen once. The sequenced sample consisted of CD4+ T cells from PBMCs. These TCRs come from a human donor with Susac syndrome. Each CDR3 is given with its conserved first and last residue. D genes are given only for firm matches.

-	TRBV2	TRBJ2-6	CASSERSAGANVLTF	TGTGCCAGCAGTGAAAGGTCTGCCGGGGCCAACGTCCTGACTTTC
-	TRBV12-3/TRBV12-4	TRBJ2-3	CASSLRDTQYF	TGTGCCAGCAGTTTAAGAGATACGCAGTATTTT
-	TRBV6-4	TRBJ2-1	CASSETVNNEQFF	TGTGCCAGCAGTGAAACCGTTAACAATGAGCAGTTCTTC
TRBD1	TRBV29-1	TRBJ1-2	CSATTGGEGYTF	TGCAGCGCCACTACAGGGGGCGAGGGCTACACCTTC
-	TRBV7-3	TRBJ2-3	CASSFEGATGDTQYF	TGTGCCAGCAGCTTCGAAGGGGCAACCGGAGATACGCAGTATTTT
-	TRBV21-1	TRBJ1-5	CASSKWGGNQPQHF	TGTGCCAGCAGCAAATGGGGCGGAAATCAGCCCCAGCATTTT
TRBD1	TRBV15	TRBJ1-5	CATSRGRTGPDQPQHF	TGTGCCACCAGCAGAGGGCGGACAGGTCCGGATCAGCCCCAGCATTTT
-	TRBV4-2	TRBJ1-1	CASSQDRGGLNTEAFF	TGTGCCAGCAGCCAGGACCGTGGGGGTTTGAACACTGAAGCTTTCTTT
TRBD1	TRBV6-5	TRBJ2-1	CASSFRPGQGFPSYNEQFF	TGTGCCAGCAGTTTCCGGCCGGGACAGGGGTTCCCCTCCTACAATGAGCAGTTCTTC
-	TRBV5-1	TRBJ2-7	CASSLADRLTVGAREQYF	TGCGCCAGCAGCTTGGCCGATAGGCTTACCGTCGGGGCGCGGGAGCAGTACTTC
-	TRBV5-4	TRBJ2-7	CASSHGGISTQYF	TGTGCCAGCAGCCATGGTGGTATCTCGACGCAGTACTTC
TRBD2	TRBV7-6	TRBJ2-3	CASSSGLTGTDTQYF	TGTGCCAGCAGCTCGGGACTAACTGGCACAGATACGCAGTATTTT